One and the same sample provided the 8 T cell receptor beta chains below, sequenced in a study of human T cells and chemical hapten exposure. Extraction of total RNA was performed on unfractionated whole blood. Library preparation tagged each individual cDNA molecule with a unique molecular identifier. Each CDR3 protein is one row after TCRdb ran MiXCR on the reads. In the table there are about 120,000 distinct CDR3 sequences, 8.5% of which are singletons. Sequenced sample: whole blood. The receptors were sampled from a human donor in good health. Some clones in this sample may be carry-over from other donors' samples.

This clonotype was picked up a small number of times. The chain couples TRBV7-6 to TRBJ2-7, with TRBD1 matching 7 bases. The J segment lost 5 bases and the V segment lost 5 bases, leaving 9 bases of the junction unmatched. Germline CDR1 and CDR2: SGHVS and FNYEAQ. There are 14 residues in the CDR3. CDR3 sequence (DNA): TGTGCCAGCAGCCTACAGGGGCGTTTGCACGAGCAGTACTTC. Translated, it gives CASSLQGRLHEQYF.

In its sample, this clonotype was seen many times. The rearrangement uses TRBV11-2 and TRBJ2-4; 8 positions match TRBD1. Germline loops: CDR1 SGHAT, CDR2 FQNNGV. CDR3 length equals 18 residues. V lost 2 bases and J lost 0; bases outside the gene matches: 9. CDR3 sequence reads: CASSLPRRQGIAKNIQYF. CDR3 sequence (DNA): TGTGCCAGCAGCTTACCACGTCGACAGGGGATAGCCAAAAACATTCAGTACTTC. Combining the CDR3 with reference TRBV11-2 and TRBJ2-4 gives the whole variable domain EAGVAQSPRYKIIEKRQSVAFWCNPISGHATLYWYQQILGQGPKLLIQFQNNGVVDDSQLPKDRFSAERLKGVDSTLKIQPAKLEDSAVYLCASSLPRRQGIAKNIQYFGAGTRLSVL.

This clonotype was counted many times. The CDR3 protein is CASSTGQGVEKLFF. CDR3 sequence (DNA): TGTGCCAGCAGCACGGGACAGGGCGTTGAAAAACTGTTTTTT. The chain couples TRBV7-6 to TRBJ1-4, with 9 bases aligning to TRBD1. Germline lookup yields CDR1 SGHVS and CDR2 FNYEAQ. The trim removed 5 bases at V and 7 bases at J, leaving 5 bases unmatched. CDR3 length: 14 amino acids. Together with reference TRBV7-6 and TRBJ1-4, the CDR3 gives the full variable domain: GAGVSQSPRYKVTKRGQDVALRCDPISGHVSLYWYRQALGQGPEFLTYFNYEAQQDKSGLPNDRFSAERPEGSISTLTIQRTEQRDSAMYRCASSTGQGVEKLFFGSGTQLSVL.

This clonotype was seen only a few times. This chain connects TRBV5-1 to TRBJ1-5, with D unresolved. Germline CDR1 reads SGHRS; CDR2 reads YFSETQ. The V and J ends lost 2 bases and 2 bases respectively, with 17 bases between them. There are 17 residues in the CDR3. This chain's CDR3 is CASSLRPRQSGNQPQHF. CDR3 sequence (DNA): TGCGCCAGCAGCTTACGTCCCCGACAAAGCGGCAATCAGCCCCAGCATTTT.

This clonotype was recorded a few times. This chain joins TRBV7-9 and TRBJ2-7, with 8 bases fitting TRBD1. CDR3 length: 13 residues. V was pared by 4 bases and J by 6 bases, with 5 bases of the junction left unmatched. Germline assignment: CDR1 SEHNR and CDR2 FQNEAQ (reference sequence). CDR3 sequence: CASSSRTGSEQYF. The CDR3 DNA reads TGTGCCAGCAGCTCCCGGACAGGGAGCGAGCAGTACTTC.

This clonotype was counted only a few times. The chain employs TRBV7-9 and TRBJ1-1, with D possibly being TRBD1 (5 bases). Germline assignment: CDR1 SEHNR and CDR2 FQNEAQ (reference sequence). V gave up 6 bases and J gave up 4 bases, with 21 bases separating them. The CDR3 contains 16 residues. CDR3 DNA: TGTGCCAGCAGACCCTTCGGTGATGGGGGGAGCACTGAAGCTTTCTTT. This encodes CASRPFGDGGSTEAFF.

The sample holds a few counts of this clonotype. The chain uses TRBV5-1 and TRBJ2-7; 8 nucleotides line up with TRBD2. The CDR3 is made up of 15 amino acids. Germline lookup yields CDR1 SGHRS and CDR2 YFSETQ. The V gene end was trimmed by 4 bases and the J gene end by 2 bases; junction bases not matched to a gene: 8. The CDR3 bases are TGCGCCAGCAGCGGTCTAGCGGGTCCGACCTACGAGCAGTACTTC. It translates to CASSGLAGPTYEQYF.

V is TRBV21-1 and J is TRBJ2-2. TRBV21-1 is termed a pseudogene. The CDR3 is 18 residues long. CDR3 amino acids: CASSKLARGRKNTGELFF. CDR3 DNA: TGTGCCAGCAGCAAGTTGGCTCGCGGCAGGAAAAACACCGGGGAGCTGTTTTTT.